This T cell receptor (beta chain) came from a study of blood T cells in healthy people across ages. Study-level findings and limits: Total diversity from one million sequenced T cells was likely underestimated. Samples with more naive T cells showed higher observed beta diversity.

Healthy Caucasian individuals from Russia aged roughly 6 to 90 served as donors. V was trimmed by 7 bases and J by 2 bases, leaving 15 bases between them. Germline-derived CDR1 and CDR2 are SQVTM and ANQGSEA. This CDR3 contains 13 residues. With a J-beta primer mix and a sample-barcoded 5' primer, a second PCR ran 7 to 11 cycles. TCRdb reanalysed the 5' RACE reads using MiXCR and keeps one entry per CDR3 protein. The repertoire holds some 1,000,000 distinct CDR3 sequences, with approximately 25% as singletons. Only a few counts were recorded for this clonotype. Its specificity is unknown. These same records also appear under a second study, on T cells of mothers and their children. From that second work: Related mother-child pairs showed slightly higher but non-significant overlap than unrelated pairs.

Sequencing was done on a sample of blood. The clonotype originates from a girl aged 2 to 10 in good health. The chain is built from TRBV29-1 and TRBJ2-7, with D maybe TRBD1 (5 bases). CDR3 in DNA: TGCAGCGCCCCTAAGGGGTTACCCTACGAGCAGTACTTC. This translates into CSAPKGLPYEQYF.